These 20 T cell receptor beta chains originate from one sample sequenced in a study of beta chain features in type 1 diabetes. The sequenced template was cDNA made from the entire isolated RNA. TCRdb keeps only in-frame clones here, not all; method: immunoSEQ multiplex PCR. The sample consists of approximately 260,000 clones, approximately 25% of them appearing once. Overall study results and limits: TCRB CDR3s from Type 1 diabetes patients were moderately but significantly shorter in all four CD4+ subsets.

For these receptors, no antigen is known. The sample consisted of naive CD4+ T cells from blood. Receptor source: a woman aged 30 to 39 with type 1 diabetes.

The J gene is TRBJ2-5, the V gene TRBV30; 7 positions match TRBD2. This CDR3 contains 16 residues. The germline gives CDR1 GTSNPN, CDR2 SVGIG (reference sequence). V lost 1 base to trimming and J lost 7 bases; unmatched junction nucleotides: 15. This CDR3 reads CAWSGKRDTQFGTQYF. CDR3 nucleotide sequence: TGTGCCTGGAGTGGGAAGCGGGATACCCAATTCGGGACCCAGTACTTC.

The J gene is TRBJ1-1, the V gene TRBV29-1, with TRBD1 as a possible D gene (5 bases). Trimming shortened V by 4 bases and J by 4 bases, and 10 bases separated the two germline ends. The CDR3 has 12 amino acids. In germline, CDR1 is SQVTM, CDR2 ANQGSEA. CDR3 nucleotides: TGCAGCGTTGCGATGGGGGGCACTGAAGCTTTCTTT. It translates to CSVAMGGTEAFF.

The rearrangement links TRBV5-4 to TRBJ1-4, with 9 bases that match TRBD1. There are 15 residues in the CDR3. The germline V gene encodes CDR1 SGHNT and CDR2 YYREEE (reference sequence). J was trimmed by 8 bases and V by 4 bases; bases with no gene match: 9. The CDR3 DNA reads TGTGCCAGCAGCGCATGGGACAGGGAGGGAGAAAAACTGTTTTTT. This encodes CASSAWDREGEKLFF.

This clone was counted only a few times. The gene calls are TRBV11-2 and TRBJ2-7, with TRBD1 matching 7 bases. Germline V gene lookup returns CDR1 SGHAT and CDR2 FQNNGV. V trimming: 6 bases; J trimming: 0 bases; junction bases outside the gene matches: 5. This CDR3 has 14 amino acids. CDR3 sequence (DNA): TGTGCCAGCAGTCCGGGACAGAGCTCCTACGAGCAGTACTTC. Amino acids: CASSPGQSSYEQYF. Using reference TRBV11-2 and TRBJ2-7 for the parts outside the CDR3, the full variable domain is EAGVAQSPRYKIIEKRQSVAFWCNPISGHATLYWYQQILGQGPKLLIQFQNNGVVDDSQLPKDRFSAERLKGVDSTLKIQPAKLEDSAVYLCASSPGQSSYEQYFGPGTRLTVT.

This clone was picked up a small number of times. The chain links TRBV5-5 to TRBJ2-7, with 8 bases identical to TRBD1. Germline trimming cut 5 bases from V and 5 bases from J; bases unmatched to any gene: 15. CDR1 SGHKS and CDR2 YYEKEE come from the germline V gene (reference sequence). CDR3 length: 16 residues. The CDR3 region is CASRLPWAGGSHEQYF. The CDR3 DNA is TGTGCCAGCAGACTGCCCTGGGCAGGGGGCAGCCACGAGCAGTACTTC.

The rearrangement uses TRBV5-1 and TRBJ2-5, with D perhaps matching TRBD2 (6 bases). CDR1 and CDR2 from the germline V gene are SGHRS and YFSETQ. The CDR3 contains 15 residues. V gave up 0 bases and J gave up 2 bases, with 11 bases separating them. The CDR3 protein is CASSLGSAGQETQYF. In DNA, the CDR3 is TGCGCCAGCAGCTTGGGATCGGCGGGGCAAGAGACCCAGTACTTC.

This clone has a handful of counts. Additional DNA sequences in this sample encode the identical CDR3. The rearrangement joins TRBV7-2 to TRBJ2-5; maybe TRBD2 (7 bases). From germline, CDR1 is SGHTA and CDR2 FQGNSA. The CDR3 length is 15 residues. The V end was cut by 1 base, the J end by 5 bases, with 14 bases between. The CDR3 sequence: CASSLVGGGQETQYF. The DNA of the CDR3 is TGTGCCAGCAGCTTAGTAGGGGGGGGTCAGGAGACCCAGTACTTC.

CDR3 protein: CSVGQGPQNYGYTF. The CDR3 DNA reads as TGCAGCGTCGGACAGGGGCCCCAAAACTATGGCTACACCTTC. The chain recombines TRBV29-1 with TRBJ1-2; 9 nucleotides match TRBD1. The germline CDR1 and CDR2 sequences are SQVTM and ANQGSEA. Trimming removed 6 bases from V and 2 bases from J; junction bases left unmatched: 7. The CDR3 length is 14 residues.

This chain connects TRBV9 to TRBJ2-7; TRBD2 agrees at 10 bases. The CDR3 is 13 residues long. V shed 3 bases and J 5 bases; nucleotides not matched to a gene: 2. Germline CDR1 reads SGDLS; CDR2 reads YYNGEE. The CDR3 nucleotides are TGTGCCAGCAGCGCTAGCGGGAGAAACGAGCAGTACTTC. Encoded protein: CASSASGRNEQYF.

The rearrangement uses TRBV25-1 and TRBJ1-5, with D possibly matching TRBD1 (6 bases). The CDR3 runs to 15 residues. CDR1 is MGHDK, CDR2 SYGVNS, per germline. Trimming removed 4 bases from V and 2 bases from J, with 12 bases in between. The CDR3: CASSALGGGNQPQHF. The CDR3 DNA reads TGTGCCAGCAGTGCACTAGGGGGAGGCAATCAGCCCCAGCATTTT. Complete variable domain (other parts from reference TRBV25-1 and TRBJ1-5): EADIYQTPRYLVIGTGKKITLECSQTMGHDKMYWYQQDPGMELHLIHYSYGVNSTEKGDLSSESTVSRIRTEHFPLTLESARPSHTSQYLCASSALGGGNQPQHFGDGTRLSIL.

This clone occurred a few times. The J gene is TRBJ2-7, the V gene TRBV4-2; 9 bases match TRBD2. The V and J ends lost 6 bases and 5 bases, in that order; junction bases with no gene match: 11. From germline, CDR1 is LGHNA and CDR2 YNFKEQ. The length of the CDR3 is 15 residues. CDR3 nucleotides: TGTGCCAGCAGTACCATAGCGGGAGCAAAGAACGAGCAGTACTTC. It is translated as CASSTIAGAKNEQYF.

The rearrangement uses TRBV29-1 and TRBJ2-6; 8 bases agree with TRBD1. V was clipped by 6 bases and J by 0 bases; unmatched bases: 10. The length of the CDR3 is 17 residues. Germline V gene data show CDR1 as SQVTM and CDR2 as ANQGSEA. CDR3 sequence (DNA): TGCAGCGTCCGGACAGGGACTCAAAGCTCTGGGGCCAACGTCCTGACTTTC. Encoded protein: CSVRTGTQSSGANVLTF.

The chain is built from TRBV13 and TRBJ1-2; no clear D gene. This CDR3 contains 13 residues. Germline-derived CDR1 and CDR2 are PRHDT and FYEKMQ (reference sequence). V gave up 6 bases and J gave up 8 bases, with 16 bases separating them. The CDR3 spells CASRPPPARGYTF. In DNA form, the CDR3 reads TGTGCCAGCAGACCCCCTCCGGCCAGGGGCTACACCTTC.

The chain recombines TRBV4-2 with TRBJ2-1; TRBD2 matches 10 bases. The V segment lost 1 base and the J segment 8 bases; nucleotides outside the gene matches: 5. The CDR3 extends over 15 amino acids. Germline CDR1 reads LGHNA; CDR2 reads YNFKEQ. The CDR3 loop reads CASSQVVAGGDEQFF. The DNA of the CDR3 is TGTGCCAGCAGCCAAGTCGTAGCGGGAGGTGATGAGCAGTTCTTC.

This clone appeared a few times. The V call is TRBV29-1, the J call TRBJ2-3, with 15 bases matching TRBD2. The CDR3 spans 15 residues. From germline, CDR1 is SQVTM and CDR2 ANQGSEA. The V and J ends lost 6 bases and 3 bases, in that order; junction bases with no gene match: 4. The CDR3 coding sequence is TGCAGCGTGGCCGGGACTAGCGGGAGGACAGATACGCAGTATTTT. Translating it yields CSVAGTSGRTDTQYF.

The chain carries TRBV11-2 and TRBJ2-5; perhaps TRBD1 as D (5 bases). This CDR3 is 16 amino acids long. The germline V gene has CDR1 SGHAT and CDR2 FQNNGV. Trimming removed 3 bases at V and 5 bases at J, with 19 bases between. The CDR3 DNA is TGTGCCAGCAGCTTTAGGGGAACTCTTCAACTGGAGACCCAGTACTTC. Its translation is CASSFRGTLQLETQYF.

This clone was counted between two and nine times. V and J are TRBV30 and TRBJ2-1; D gene unclear. The V and J ends lost 8 bases and 2 bases respectively, with 13 bases between them. CDR1 is GTSNPN and CDR2 is SVGIG in the germline V gene (reference sequence). The CDR3 is 13 amino acids. The chain's CDR3 is CALESQAYNEQFF. CDR3 sequence (DNA): TGTGCCCTCGAGTCCCAAGCCTACAATGAGCAGTTCTTC.

As to this clone: Within the sample, other DNA sequences also encode this same CDR3. The chain joins TRBV28 to TRBJ2-3; D call uncertain. CDR3 length equals 11 residues. CDR1 and CDR2 (germline): MDHEN, SYDVKM. Trimming removed 6 bases from V and 6 bases from J, with 7 bases in between. The CDR3 spells CASSLRDTQYF. The CDR3 bases are TGTGCCAGCAGCCTGCGGGATACGCAGTATTTT. The full variable domain, its missing parts supplied by reference TRBV28 and TRBJ2-3, is DVKVTQSSRYLVKRTGEKVFLECVQDMDHENMFWYRQDPGLGLRLIYFSYDVKMKEKGDIPEGYSVSREKKERFSLILESASTNQTSMYLCASSLRDTQYFGPGTRLTVL.

The chain carries TRBV30 and TRBJ2-1; 7 bases are a match to TRBD1. Germline V gene sequence: CDR1 GTSNPN, CDR2 SVGIG (reference sequence). The CDR3 sequence is 16 residues long. J was trimmed by 2 bases and V by 3 bases; bases with no gene match: 10. CDR3 loop: CAWSKRGLAPYNEQFF. The CDR3, as DNA: TGTGCCTGGAGCAAGAGGGGGCTAGCCCCCTACAATGAGCAGTTCTTC. Combining the CDR3 with reference TRBV30 and TRBJ2-1 gives the whole variable domain SQTIHQWPATLVQPVGSPLSLECTVEGTSNPNLYWYRQAAGRGLQLLFYSVGIGQISSEVPQNLSASRPQDRQFILSSKKLLLSDSGFYLCAWSKRGLAPYNEQFFGPGTRLTVL.

The rearrangement joins TRBV6-4 to TRBJ1-2, with TRBD1 matching 9 bases. Per germline, CDR1 MRHNA and CDR2 SNTAGT. V was pared by 6 bases and J by 8 bases, with 7 bases of the junction left unmatched. This CDR3 contains 13 residues. DNA for the CDR3: TGTGCCAGCAGGGGACAGGGATCTCTCGGCTACACCTTC. Protein product: CASRGQGSLGYTF.